The source of this T cell receptor (beta chain) is a study of CD8 T cells in ankylosing spondylitis. Study-wide points: Some of these motif variants have turned up before, in reports on reactive arthritis synovial fluid and blood. Researchers report that disease-linked clones proved CD8+ and relatively rare in peripheral blood. Significantly higher representation of disease-linked clones was reported for matched ankylosing spondylitis synovial fluid.

Libraries for TCR beta were made by quantitative 5'-RACE with molecular barcodes. TCRdb analysed the 5' RACE reads with MiXCR anew, one entry per CDR3 protein. The sample has roughly 230,000 distinct CDR3 sequences; 15% to 20% are singletons. This clonotype was counted a few times. The antigen remains unidentified. V lost 4 bases, J lost 7 bases, and 8 bases stayed unmatched. Looked up from germline, CDR1 is MNHNS and CDR2 is SASEGT. The CDR3 has 15 amino acids. The receptor was isolated from a male donor with ankylosing spondylitis or in good health (not recorded which). Input material: blood, either unsorted or a sorted T cell fraction (not recorded which). The rearrangement links TRBV6-1 to TRBJ2-7; 12 bases fit TRBD1. CDR3 nucleotide sequence: TGTGCCAGCAGTGGACACCGGGACAGGGGGCGTGAGCAGTACTTC. It is translated as CASSGHRDRGREQYF.